This record covers a single T cell receptor (beta chain). This entry comes from a study of T cells in tuberculosis. This CDR3 comprises 18 residues. Stated time point: new active TB diagnosis, blood taken before or within 7 days of starting treatment. Sequencing was performed with immunoSEQ multiplex PCR; in TCRdb, only in-frame clones are kept and a portion is missing. The sample shows approximately 31,000 clones, about 82% of them seen only once. The source of this sequence is an adult with tuberculosis. The source material was PBMCs, sampled at tuberculosis diagnosis. The rearrangement uses TRBV21-1 and TRBJ1-3; TRBD1 is taken as the D call from the table, unchecked against the DNA. TRBV21-1 is a pseudogene segment. CDR3 region: CASSFPGQVSHSGNTIYF. CDR3 nucleotide sequence: TGTGCCAGCAGCTTTCCGGGACAGGTATCCCACTCTGGAAACACCATATATTTT.